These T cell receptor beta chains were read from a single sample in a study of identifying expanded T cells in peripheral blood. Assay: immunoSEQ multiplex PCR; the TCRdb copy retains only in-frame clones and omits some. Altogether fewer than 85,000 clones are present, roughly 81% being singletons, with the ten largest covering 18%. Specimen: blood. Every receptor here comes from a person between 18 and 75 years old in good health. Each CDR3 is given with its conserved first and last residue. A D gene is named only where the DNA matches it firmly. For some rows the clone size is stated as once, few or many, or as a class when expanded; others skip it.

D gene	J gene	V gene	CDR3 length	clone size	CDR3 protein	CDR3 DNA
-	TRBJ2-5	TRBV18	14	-	CASSPPGQAETQYF	TGTGCCAGCTCACCGCCGGGACAAGCAGAGACCCAGTACTTC
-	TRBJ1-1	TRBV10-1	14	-	CASVTGTTNTEAFF	TGCGCCAGCGTAACCGGGACAACGAACACTGAAGCTTTCTTT
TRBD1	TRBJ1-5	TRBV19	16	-	CASRPSSGGSNQPQHF	TGTGCCAGTAGGCCCTCCTCAGGGGGCTCCAATCAGCCCCAGCATTTT
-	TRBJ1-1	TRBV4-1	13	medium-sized	CASSLQRTTEAFF	TGCGCCAGCAGTCTTCAGAGAACGACTGAAGCTTTCTTT
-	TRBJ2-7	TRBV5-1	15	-	CASSSGPSTPSEQYF	TGCGCCAGCAGCTCGGGCCCCTCGACGCCTTCCGAGCAGTACTTC
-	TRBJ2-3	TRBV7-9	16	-	CASSLGAARSTDTQYF	TGTGCCAGCAGCTTAGGAGCAGCGCGAAGCACAGATACGCAGTATTTT
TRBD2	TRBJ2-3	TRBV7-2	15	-	CASSWRASGRDTQYF	TGTGCCAGCAGCTGGCGGGCTAGCGGGAGGGATACGCAGTATTTT
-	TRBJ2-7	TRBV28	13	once	CASSAPGRYEQYF	TGTGCCAGCAGCGCCCCGGGACGGTACGAGCAGTACTTC
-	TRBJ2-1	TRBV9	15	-	CASSVSGLAYNEQFF	TGTGCCAGCAGCGTCAGCGGGCTGGCCTACAATGAGCAGTTCTTC
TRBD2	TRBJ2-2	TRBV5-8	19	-	CASSLVLATSGRSSGELFF	TGTGCCAGCAGCTTGGTGTTGGCTACTAGCGGGAGATCTAGCGGGGAGCTGTTTTTT
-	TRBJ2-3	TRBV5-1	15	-	CASSLYRAGTDTQYF	TGCGCCAGCAGCTTGTACCGGGCCGGCACAGATACGCAGTATTTT
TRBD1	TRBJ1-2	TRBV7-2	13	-	CASSSGQGTGYTF	TGTGCCAGCAGCTCCGGACAGGGGACGGGCTACACCTTC
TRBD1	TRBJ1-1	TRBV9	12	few	CASSLGGAEAFF	TGTGCCAGCAGCCTAGGGGGCGCTGAAGCTTTCTTT
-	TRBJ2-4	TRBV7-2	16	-	CASSLGGPMGSDIQYF	TGTGCCAGCAGCTTAGGAGGACCGATGGGGAGCGACATTCAGTACTTC
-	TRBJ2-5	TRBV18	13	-	CASSPRSQETQYF	TGTGCCAGCTCACCACGGAGTCAAGAGACCCAGTACTTC
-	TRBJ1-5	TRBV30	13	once	CAWSVGSGQPQHF	TGTGCCTGGAGTGTAGGGTCGGGTCAGCCCCAGCATTTT
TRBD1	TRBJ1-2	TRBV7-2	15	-	CASSLTGQTVYGYTF	TGTGCCAGCAGCTTAACGGGACAGACGGTCTATGGCTACACCTTC
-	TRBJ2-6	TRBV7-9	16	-	CASSVLQGFGANVLTF	TGTGCCAGCAGCGTATTACAGGGATTTGGGGCCAACGTCCTGACTTTC
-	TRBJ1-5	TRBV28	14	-	CASRAGTKNQPQHF	TGTGCCAGCAGGGCCGGGACCAAAAATCAGCCCCAGCATTTT
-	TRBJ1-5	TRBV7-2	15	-	CASSSAGGEHQPQHF	TGTGCCAGCAGCTCTGCTGGGGGGGAGCATCAGCCCCAGCATTTT
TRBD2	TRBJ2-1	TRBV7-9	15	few	CASSLGTSGRHEQFF	TGTGCCAGCAGCTTAGGGACTAGCGGGAGACATGAGCAGTTCTTC
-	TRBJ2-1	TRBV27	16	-	CASSSFSGSSYNEQFF	TGTGCCAGCAGTTCCTTTAGCGGAAGCTCCTACAATGAGCAGTTCTTC
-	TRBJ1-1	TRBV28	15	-	CASSSRRKGSTEAFF	TGTGCCAGCAGTTCCCGTCGTAAGGGCTCCACTGAAGCTTTCTTT
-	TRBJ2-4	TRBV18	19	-	CASSLDRQGVGLAKNIQYF	TGTGCCAGCTCACTCGACAGGCAGGGGGTGGGACTAGCCAAAAACATTCAGTACTTC
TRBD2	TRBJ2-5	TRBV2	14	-	CASSKREKGETQYF	TGTGCCAGCAGCAAGCGGGAGAAGGGGGAGACCCAGTACTTC
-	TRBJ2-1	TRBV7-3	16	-	CASSLSPLAAYNEQFF	TGTGCCAGCAGCTTAAGTCCACTAGCTGCCTACAATGAGCAGTTCTTC
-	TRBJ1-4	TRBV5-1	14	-	CASSFIGSNEKLFF	TGCGCCAGCAGCTTTATAGGGTCTAATGAAAAACTGTTTTTT
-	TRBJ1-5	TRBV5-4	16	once	CASSLDGSTGNQPQHF	TGTGCCAGCAGCTTGGACGGAAGTACAGGGAATCAGCCCCAGCATTTT
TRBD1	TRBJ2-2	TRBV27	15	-	CASSLGQGFAGELFF	TGTGCCAGCAGTCTGGGACAGGGGTTTGCCGGGGAGCTGTTTTTT
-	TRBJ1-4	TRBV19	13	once	CASRIEGREKLFF	TGTGCCAGTAGAATCGAGGGAAGGGAAAAACTGTTTTTT
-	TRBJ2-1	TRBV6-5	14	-	CASRHQGVNNEQFF	TGTGCCAGCAGGCATCAGGGCGTCAACAATGAGCAGTTCTTC
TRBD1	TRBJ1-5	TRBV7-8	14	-	CASSLDRAVQPQHF	TGTGCCAGCAGCTTGGACAGGGCGGTCCAGCCCCAGCATTTT
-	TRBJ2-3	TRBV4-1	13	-	CASSQGNGDTQYF	TGCGCCAGCAGCCAAGGAAATGGGGATACGCAGTATTTT
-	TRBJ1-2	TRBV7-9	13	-	CASSSRVDYGYTF	TGTGCCAGCAGCTCCCGGGTGGACTATGGCTACACCTTC
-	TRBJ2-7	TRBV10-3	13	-	CAVSVEGGDEQYF	TGTGCCGTTTCGGTGGAGGGAGGCGACGAGCAGTACTTC
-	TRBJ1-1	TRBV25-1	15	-	CASSDPGVRVTEAFF	TGTGCCAGCAGTGACCCAGGGGTAAGAGTCACTGAAGCTTTCTTT
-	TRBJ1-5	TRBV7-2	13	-	CASSSDSNQPQHF	TGTGCCAGCAGTTCTGATAGCAATCAGCCCCAGCATTTT
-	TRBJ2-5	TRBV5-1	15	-	CASSLGYTRPETQYF	TGCGCCAGCAGCCTTGGATACACCAGACCCGAGACCCAGTACTTC
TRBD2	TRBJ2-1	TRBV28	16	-	CASSSPIAGTLWEQFF	TGTGCCAGCAGTTCGCCAATAGCGGGGACCTTGTGGGAGCAGTTCTTC
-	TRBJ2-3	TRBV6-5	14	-	CASSLRLGPDTQYF	TGTGCCAGCAGTCTCCGACTAGGCCCCGATACGCAGTATTTT
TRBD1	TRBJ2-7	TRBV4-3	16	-	CASSQEARQGSYEQYF	TGCGCCAGCAGCCAAGAAGCTAGACAGGGGTCCTACGAGCAGTACTTC
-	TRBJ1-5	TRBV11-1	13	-	CASSSDGNQPQHF	TGTGCCAGCAGCTCCGACGGCAATCAGCCCCAGCATTTT